This passage covers 2 T cell receptor beta chains from one sample sequenced in a study of vaccination and CD4 T cells after COVID-19. Noted treatment: approximately 10-day PBMC culture with coronavirus spike peptide pools or control peptides (ViraFEST assay). The study sequenced cultured CD4+ T cell DNA using the Oncomine TCR Beta short-read assay. TCRdb fed the PCR reads into MiXCR, producing one record per CDR3 protein. The sample has 9,500 to 15,000 distinct CDR3 sequences, around half seen once. These receptors lack a known antigen. The sequenced sample consisted of CD4+ T cells from blood, cultured in vitro. Source of these receptors: a human donor who had recovered from COVID-19.

The chain employs TRBV12-3 or TRBV12-4 and TRBJ1-3; no reliable D call. The CDR3 has 13 residues. Trimming cost V 4 bases and J 1 base, with 5 bases left between them. The CDR3 DNA sequence: TGTGCCAGCAGTTCACGATCTGGAAACACCATATATTTT. Translation gives CASSSRSGNTIYF.

CDR3 DNA sequence: TGTGCCAGCAGCCAAAGGGTCCTCGGGGCACTGAACACTGAAGCTTTCTTT. It yields the protein CASSQRVLGALNTEAFF. The chain joins TRBV3-1 to TRBJ1-1, with TRBD1 as a possible D gene (5 bases). Trimming pared 2 bases from V and 0 bases from J, leaving 16 bases between. Germline V CDR1 and CDR2: LGHDT, YNNKEL (reference sequence). CDR3 length: 17 amino acids. The entire variable domain, with the rest obtained from reference TRBV3-1 and TRBJ1-1, is as follows: DTAVSQTPKYLVTQMGNDKSIKCEQNLGHDTMYWYKQDSKKFLKIMFSYNNKELIINETVPNRFSPKSPDKAHLNLHINSLELGDSAVYFCASSQRVLGALNTEAFFGQGTRLTVV.